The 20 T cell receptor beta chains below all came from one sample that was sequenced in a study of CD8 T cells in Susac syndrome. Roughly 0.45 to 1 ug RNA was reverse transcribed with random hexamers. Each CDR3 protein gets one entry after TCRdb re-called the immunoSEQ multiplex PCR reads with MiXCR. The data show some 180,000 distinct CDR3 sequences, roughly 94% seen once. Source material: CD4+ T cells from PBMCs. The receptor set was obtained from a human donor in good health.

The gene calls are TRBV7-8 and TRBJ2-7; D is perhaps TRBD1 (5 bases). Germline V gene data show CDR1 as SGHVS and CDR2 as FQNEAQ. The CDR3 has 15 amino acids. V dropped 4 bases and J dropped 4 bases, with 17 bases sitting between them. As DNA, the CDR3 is TGTGCCAGCAGCTCCGAGGCAGGGTCTACGTACGAGCAGTACTTC. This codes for CASSSEAGSTYEQYF.

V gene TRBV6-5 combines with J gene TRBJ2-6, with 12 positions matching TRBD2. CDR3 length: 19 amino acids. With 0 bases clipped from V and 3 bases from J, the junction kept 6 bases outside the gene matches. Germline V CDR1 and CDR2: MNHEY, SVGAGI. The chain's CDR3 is CASSYSWTSGDVGANVLTF. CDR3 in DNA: TGTGCCAGCAGTTACTCCTGGACTAGCGGGGACGTTGGGGCCAACGTCCTGACTTTC.

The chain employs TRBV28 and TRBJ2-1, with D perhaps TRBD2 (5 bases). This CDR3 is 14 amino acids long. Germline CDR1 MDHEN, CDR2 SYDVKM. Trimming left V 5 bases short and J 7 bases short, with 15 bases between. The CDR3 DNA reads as TGTGCCAGCAGTGGAACCGGGATCTTGAATGAGCAGTTCTTC. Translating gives CASSGTGILNEQFF. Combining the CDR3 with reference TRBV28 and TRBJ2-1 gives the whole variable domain DVKVTQSSRYLVKRTGEKVFLECVQDMDHENMFWYRQDPGLGLRLIYFSYDVKMKEKGDIPEGYSVSREKKERFSLILESASTNQTSMYLCASSGTGILNEQFFGPGTRLTVL.

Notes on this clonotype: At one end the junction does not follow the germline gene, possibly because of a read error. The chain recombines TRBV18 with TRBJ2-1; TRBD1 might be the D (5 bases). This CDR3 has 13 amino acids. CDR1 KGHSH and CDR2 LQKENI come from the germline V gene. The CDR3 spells CASSLSQDGISIF. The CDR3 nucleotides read TGTGCCAGCTCACTCTCACAGGACGGAATAAGTATCTTC.

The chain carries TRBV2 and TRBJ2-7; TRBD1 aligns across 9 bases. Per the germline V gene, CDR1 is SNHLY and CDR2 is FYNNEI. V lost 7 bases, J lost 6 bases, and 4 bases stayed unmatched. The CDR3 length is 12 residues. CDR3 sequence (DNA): TGTGCCAGCAATGGACAGGGGACCGAGCAGTACTTC. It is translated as CASNGQGTEQYF.

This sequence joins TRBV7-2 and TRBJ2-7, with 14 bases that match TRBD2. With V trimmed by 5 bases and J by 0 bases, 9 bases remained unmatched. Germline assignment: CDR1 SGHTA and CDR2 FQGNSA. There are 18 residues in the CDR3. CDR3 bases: TGTGCCAGCAGCCCCCGAGGACTAGCGGGAGGAGGCTCCTACGAGCAGTACTTC. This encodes CASSPRGLAGGGSYEQYF.

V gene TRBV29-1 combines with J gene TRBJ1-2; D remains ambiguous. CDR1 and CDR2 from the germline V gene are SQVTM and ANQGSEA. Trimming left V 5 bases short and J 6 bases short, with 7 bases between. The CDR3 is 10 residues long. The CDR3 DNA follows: TGCAGCGTTCGGCAGGATGGCTACACCTTC. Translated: CSVRQDGYTF.

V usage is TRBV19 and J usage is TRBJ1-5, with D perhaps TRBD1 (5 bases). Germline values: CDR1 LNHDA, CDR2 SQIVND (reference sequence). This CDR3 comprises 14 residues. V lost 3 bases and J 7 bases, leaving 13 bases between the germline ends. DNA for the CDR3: TGTGCCAGTAGTATGGGGGTAAGGGGACAGCCCCAGCATTTT. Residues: CASSMGVRGQPQHF.

DNA of the CDR3: TGTGCCAGCAGCCCGGGGCCCCCGGGAGGCTACACCTTC. Translating it yields CASSPGPPGGYTF. The chain joins TRBV9 to TRBJ1-2; a weak D match, TRBD1 (5 bases). Germline V lookup: CDR1 SGDLS, CDR2 YYNGEE. V lost 4 bases to trimming and J lost 8 bases, with 15 bases between them. CDR3 size: 13 residues.

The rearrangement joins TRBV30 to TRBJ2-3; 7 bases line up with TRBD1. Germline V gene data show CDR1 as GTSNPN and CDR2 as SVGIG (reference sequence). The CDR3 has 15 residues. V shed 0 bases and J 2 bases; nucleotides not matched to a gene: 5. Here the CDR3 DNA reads TGTGCCTGGAGTGTACGGGACAGAGACACAGATACGCAGTATTTT. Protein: CAWSVRDRDTDTQYF.

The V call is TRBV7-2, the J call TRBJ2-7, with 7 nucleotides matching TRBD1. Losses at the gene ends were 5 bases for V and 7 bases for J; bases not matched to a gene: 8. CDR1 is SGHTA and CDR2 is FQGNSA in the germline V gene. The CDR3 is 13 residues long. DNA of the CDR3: TGTGCCAGCAGCCCCAAGACAGGGAATGAGCAGTACTTC. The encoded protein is CASSPKTGNEQYF.

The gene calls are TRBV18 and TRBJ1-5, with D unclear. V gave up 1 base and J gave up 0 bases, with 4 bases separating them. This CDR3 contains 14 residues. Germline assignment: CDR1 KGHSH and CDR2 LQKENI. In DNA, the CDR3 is TGTGCCAGCTCACCACAGCATAGCAATCAGCCCCAGCATTTT. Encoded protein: CASSPQHSNQPQHF.

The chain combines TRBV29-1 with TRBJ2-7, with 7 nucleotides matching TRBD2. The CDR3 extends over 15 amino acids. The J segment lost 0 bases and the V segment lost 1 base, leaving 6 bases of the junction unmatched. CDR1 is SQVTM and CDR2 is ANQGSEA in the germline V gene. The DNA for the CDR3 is TGCAGCGTTGAAGCCCCTAGCGGTAGCTCCTACGAGCAGTACTTC. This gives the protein CSVEAPSGSSYEQYF.

The CDR3 here is CASSPEGYGYTF. The DNA of the CDR3 is TGTGCCAGCTCACCCGAAGGCTATGGCTACACCTTC. V usage is TRBV18 and J usage is TRBJ1-2; D remains unclear. The ends were cut back, 3 bases at V and 4 bases at J, with 6 bases in the middle. Per the germline V gene, CDR1 is KGHSH and CDR2 is LQKENI. This CDR3 region has 12 residues.

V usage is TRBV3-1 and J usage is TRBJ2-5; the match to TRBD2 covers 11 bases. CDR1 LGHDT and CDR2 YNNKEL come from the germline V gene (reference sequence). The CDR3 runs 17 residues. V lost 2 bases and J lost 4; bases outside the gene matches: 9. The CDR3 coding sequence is TGTGCCAGCAGCCAACTGAGACTAGCGGGATTTGTAGAGACCCAGTACTTC. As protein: CASSQLRLAGFVETQYF.

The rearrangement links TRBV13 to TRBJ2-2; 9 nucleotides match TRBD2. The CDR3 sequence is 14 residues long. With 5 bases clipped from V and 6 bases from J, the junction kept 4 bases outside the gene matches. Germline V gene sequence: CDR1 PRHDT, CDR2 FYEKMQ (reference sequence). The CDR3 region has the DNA TGTGCCAGCAGCCCCGGGACTAGCCCCGGGGAGCTGTTTTTT. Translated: CASSPGTSPGELFF.

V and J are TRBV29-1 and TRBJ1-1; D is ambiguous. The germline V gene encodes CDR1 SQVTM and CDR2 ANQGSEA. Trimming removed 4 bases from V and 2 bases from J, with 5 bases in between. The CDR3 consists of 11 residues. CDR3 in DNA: TGCAGCGTTGGGGATAACACTGAAGCTTTCTTT. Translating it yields CSVGDNTEAFF.

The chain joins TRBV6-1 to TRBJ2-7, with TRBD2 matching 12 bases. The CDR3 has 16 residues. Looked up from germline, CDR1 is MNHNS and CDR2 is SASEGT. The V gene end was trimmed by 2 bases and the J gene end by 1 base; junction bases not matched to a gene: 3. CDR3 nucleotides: TGTGCCAGCAGTGAACGGACTAGCGGGAAGTCCTACGAGCAGTACTTC. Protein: CASSERTSGKSYEQYF.

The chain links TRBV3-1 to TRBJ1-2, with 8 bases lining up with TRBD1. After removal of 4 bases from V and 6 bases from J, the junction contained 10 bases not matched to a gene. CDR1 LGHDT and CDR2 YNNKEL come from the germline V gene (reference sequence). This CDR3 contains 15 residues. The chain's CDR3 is CASSLPDRGANGYTF. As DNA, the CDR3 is TGTGCCAGCAGCCTTCCCGACAGGGGCGCAAATGGCTACACCTTC. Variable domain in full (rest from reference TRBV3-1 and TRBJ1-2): DTAVSQTPKYLVTQMGNDKSIKCEQNLGHDTMYWYKQDSKKFLKIMFSYNNKELIINETVPNRFSPKSPDKAHLNLHINSLELGDSAVYFCASSLPDRGANGYTFGSGTRLTVV.

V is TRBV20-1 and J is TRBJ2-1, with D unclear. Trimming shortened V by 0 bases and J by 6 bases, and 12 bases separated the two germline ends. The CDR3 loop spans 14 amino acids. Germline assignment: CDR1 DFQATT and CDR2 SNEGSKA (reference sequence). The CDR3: CSARETMAFNEQFF. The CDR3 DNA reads TGCAGTGCTAGAGAGACGATGGCGTTCAATGAGCAGTTCTTC.